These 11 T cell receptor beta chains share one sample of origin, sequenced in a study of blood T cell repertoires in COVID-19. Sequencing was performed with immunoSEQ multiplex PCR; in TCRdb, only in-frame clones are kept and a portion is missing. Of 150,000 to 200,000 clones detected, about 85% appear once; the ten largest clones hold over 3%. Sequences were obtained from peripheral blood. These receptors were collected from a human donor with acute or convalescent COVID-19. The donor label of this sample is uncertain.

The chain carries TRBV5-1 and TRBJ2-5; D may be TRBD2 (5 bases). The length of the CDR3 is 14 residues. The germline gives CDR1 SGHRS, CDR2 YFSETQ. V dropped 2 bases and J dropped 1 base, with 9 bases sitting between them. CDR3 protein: CASSFGEFQETQYF. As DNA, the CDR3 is TGCGCCAGCAGCTTTGGGGAGTTCCAAGAGACCCAGTACTTC. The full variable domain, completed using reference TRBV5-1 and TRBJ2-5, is KAGVTQTPRYLIKTRGQQVTLSCSPISGHRSVSWYQQTPGQGLQFLFEYFSETQRNKGNFPGRFSGRQFSNSRSEMNVSTLELGDSALYLCASSFGEFQETQYFGPGTRLLVL.

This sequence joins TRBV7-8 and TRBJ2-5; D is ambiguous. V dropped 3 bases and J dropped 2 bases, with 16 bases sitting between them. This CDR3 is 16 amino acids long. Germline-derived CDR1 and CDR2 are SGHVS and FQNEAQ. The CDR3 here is CASSFPPVTRQETQYF. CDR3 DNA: TGTGCCAGCAGCTTCCCCCCGGTAACCCGACAAGAGACCCAGTACTTC.

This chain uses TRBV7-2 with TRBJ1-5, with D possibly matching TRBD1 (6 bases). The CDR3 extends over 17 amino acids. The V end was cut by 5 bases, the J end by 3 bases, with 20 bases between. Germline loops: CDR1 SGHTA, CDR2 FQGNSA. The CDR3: CASSTLAGAPANQPQHF. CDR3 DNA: TGTGCCAGCAGCACCCTAGCAGGGGCCCCCGCCAATCAGCCCCAGCATTTT.

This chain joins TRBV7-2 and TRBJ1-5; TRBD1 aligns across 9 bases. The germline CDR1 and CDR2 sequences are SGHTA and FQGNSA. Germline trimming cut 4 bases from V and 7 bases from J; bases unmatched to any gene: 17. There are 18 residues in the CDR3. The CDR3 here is CASSSARSITGGDQPQHF. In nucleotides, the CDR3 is TGTGCCAGCAGCTCAGCGAGATCCATCACAGGGGGCGACCAGCCCCAGCATTTT.

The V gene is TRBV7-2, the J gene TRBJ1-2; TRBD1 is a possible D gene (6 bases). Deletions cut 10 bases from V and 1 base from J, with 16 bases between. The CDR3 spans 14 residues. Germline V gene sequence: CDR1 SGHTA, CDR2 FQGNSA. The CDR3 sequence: CATRDKALNYGYTF. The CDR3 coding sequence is TGTGCCACCCGGGACAAGGCTCTTAACTATGGCTACACCTTC.

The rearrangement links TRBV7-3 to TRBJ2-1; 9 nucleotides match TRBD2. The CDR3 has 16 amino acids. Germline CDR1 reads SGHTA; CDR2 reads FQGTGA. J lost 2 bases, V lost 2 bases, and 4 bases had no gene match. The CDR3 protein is CASSLGPSGAYNEQFF. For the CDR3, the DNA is TGTGCCAGCAGCTTAGGTCCTAGCGGGGCCTACAATGAGCAGTTCTTC.

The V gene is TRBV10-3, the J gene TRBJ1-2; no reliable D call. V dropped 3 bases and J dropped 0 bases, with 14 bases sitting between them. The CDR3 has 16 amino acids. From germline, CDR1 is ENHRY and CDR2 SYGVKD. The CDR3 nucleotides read TGTGCCATCAGTGAATGGCGGAGGACCTCTAACTATGGCTACACCTTC. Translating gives CAISEWRRTSNYGYTF.

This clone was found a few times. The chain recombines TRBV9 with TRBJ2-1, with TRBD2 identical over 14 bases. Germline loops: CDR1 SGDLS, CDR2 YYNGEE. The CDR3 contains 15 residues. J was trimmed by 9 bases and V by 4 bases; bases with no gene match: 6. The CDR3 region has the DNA TGTGCCAGCAGCCTGACTAGCGGGGGGGCTGGTGAGCAGTTCTTC. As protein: CASSLTSGGAGEQFF.

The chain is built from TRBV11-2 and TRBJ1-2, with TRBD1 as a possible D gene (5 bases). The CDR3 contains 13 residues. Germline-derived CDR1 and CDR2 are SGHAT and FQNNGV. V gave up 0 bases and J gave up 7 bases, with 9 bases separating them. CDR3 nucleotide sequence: TGTGCCAGCAGCTTAGATCTACAGGCTGGCTACACCTTC. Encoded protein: CASSLDLQAGYTF.

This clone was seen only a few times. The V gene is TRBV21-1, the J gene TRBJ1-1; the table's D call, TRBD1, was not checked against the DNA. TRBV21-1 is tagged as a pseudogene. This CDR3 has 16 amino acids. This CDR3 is CASNPSGTTKNTEAFF. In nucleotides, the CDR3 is TGTGCCAGCAACCCAAGTGGGACAACCAAGAACACTGAAGCTTTCTTT.

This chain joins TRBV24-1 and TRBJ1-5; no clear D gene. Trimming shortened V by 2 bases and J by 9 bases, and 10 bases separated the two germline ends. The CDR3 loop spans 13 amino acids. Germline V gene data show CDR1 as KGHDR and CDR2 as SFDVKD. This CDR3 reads CATSDYSGGPQHF. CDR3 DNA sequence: TGTGCCACCAGTGATTACAGCGGAGGGCCCCAGCATTTT.